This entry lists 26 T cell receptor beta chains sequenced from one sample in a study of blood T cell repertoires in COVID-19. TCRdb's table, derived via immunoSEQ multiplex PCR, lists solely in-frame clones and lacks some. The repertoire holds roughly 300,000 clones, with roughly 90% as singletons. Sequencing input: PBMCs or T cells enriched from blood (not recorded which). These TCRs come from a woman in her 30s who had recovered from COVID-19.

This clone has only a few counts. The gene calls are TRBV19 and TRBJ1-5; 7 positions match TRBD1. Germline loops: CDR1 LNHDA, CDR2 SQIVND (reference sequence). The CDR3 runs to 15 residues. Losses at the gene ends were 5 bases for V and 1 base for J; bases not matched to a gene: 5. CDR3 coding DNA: TGTGCCAGTAGTCTCCGACAGGGCAGCAATCAGCCCCAGCATTTT. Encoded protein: CASSLRQGSNQPQHF.

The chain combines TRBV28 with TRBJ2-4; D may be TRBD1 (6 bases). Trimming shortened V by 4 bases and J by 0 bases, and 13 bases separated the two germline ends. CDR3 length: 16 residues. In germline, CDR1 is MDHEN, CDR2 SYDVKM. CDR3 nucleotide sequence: TGTGCCAGCAGTTCCGGACAGACACTAGCCAAAAACATTCAGTACTTC. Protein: CASSSGQTLAKNIQYF.

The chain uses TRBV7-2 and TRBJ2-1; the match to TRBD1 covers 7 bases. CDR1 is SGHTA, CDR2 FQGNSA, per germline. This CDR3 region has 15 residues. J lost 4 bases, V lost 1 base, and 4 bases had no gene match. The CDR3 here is CASSLGAGGYNEQFF. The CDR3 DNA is TGTGCCAGCAGCTTAGGGGCAGGGGGATACAATGAGCAGTTCTTC.

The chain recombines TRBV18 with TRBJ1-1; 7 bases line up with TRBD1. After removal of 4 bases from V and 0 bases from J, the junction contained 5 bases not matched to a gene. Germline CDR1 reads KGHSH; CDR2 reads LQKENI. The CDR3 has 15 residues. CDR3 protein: CASSRRQGLNTEAFF. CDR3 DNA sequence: TGTGCCAGCTCACGGAGACAGGGTCTGAACACTGAAGCTTTCTTT.

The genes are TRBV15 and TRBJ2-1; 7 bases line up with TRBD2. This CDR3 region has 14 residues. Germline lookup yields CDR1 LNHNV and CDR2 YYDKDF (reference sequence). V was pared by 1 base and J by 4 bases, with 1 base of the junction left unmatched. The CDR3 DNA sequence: TGTGCCACCAGCAGAGGCGGGAGTTACAATGAGCAGTTCTTC. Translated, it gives CATSRGGSYNEQFF.

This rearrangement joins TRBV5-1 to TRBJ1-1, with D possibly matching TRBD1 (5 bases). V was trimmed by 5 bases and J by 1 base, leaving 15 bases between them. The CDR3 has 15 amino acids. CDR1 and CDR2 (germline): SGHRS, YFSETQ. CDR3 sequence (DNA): TGCGCCAGCAGAAGGTCGACAGCCCCGAACACTGAAGCTTTCTTT. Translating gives CASRRSTAPNTEAFF.

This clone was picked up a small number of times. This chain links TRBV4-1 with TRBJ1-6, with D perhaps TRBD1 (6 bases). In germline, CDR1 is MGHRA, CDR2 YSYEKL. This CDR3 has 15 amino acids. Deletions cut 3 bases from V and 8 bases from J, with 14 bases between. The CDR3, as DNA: TGCGCCAGCAGCCAGAGACAGGCTGGAGATTCACCCCTCCACTTT. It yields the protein CASSQRQAGDSPLHF.

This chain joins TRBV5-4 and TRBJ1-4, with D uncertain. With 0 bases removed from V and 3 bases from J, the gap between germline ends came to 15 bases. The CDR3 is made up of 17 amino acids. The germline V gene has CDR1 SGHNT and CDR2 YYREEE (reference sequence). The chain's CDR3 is CASSLGPSRGSNEKLFF. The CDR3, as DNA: TGTGCCAGCAGCTTGGGACCGTCAAGAGGCTCTAATGAAAAACTGTTTTTT.

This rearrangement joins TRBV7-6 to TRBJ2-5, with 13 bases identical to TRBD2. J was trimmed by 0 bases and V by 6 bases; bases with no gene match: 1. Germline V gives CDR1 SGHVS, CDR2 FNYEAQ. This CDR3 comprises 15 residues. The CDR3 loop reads CASRTSGGYQETQYF. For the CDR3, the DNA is TGTGCCAGCAGGACTAGCGGGGGGTACCAAGAGACCCAGTACTTC.

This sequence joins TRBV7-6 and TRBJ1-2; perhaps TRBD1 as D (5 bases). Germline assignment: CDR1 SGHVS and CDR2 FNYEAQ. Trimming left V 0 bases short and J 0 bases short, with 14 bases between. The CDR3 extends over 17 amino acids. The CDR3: CASSLAVPSGTNYGYTF. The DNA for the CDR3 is TGTGCCAGCAGCTTAGCGGTACCCTCAGGGACTAACTATGGCTACACCTTC. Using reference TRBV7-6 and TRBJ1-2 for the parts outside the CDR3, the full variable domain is GAGVSQSPRYKVTKRGQDVALRCDPISGHVSLYWYRQALGQGPEFLTYFNYEAQQDKSGLPNDRFSAERPEGSISTLTIQRTEQRDSAMYRCASSLAVPSGTNYGYTFGSGTRLTVV.

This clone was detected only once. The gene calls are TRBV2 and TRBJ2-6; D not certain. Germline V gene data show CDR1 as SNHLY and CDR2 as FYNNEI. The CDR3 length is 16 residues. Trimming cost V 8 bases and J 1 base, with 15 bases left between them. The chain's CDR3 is CASRLERRSGANVLTF. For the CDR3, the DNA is TGTGCCAGCCGTCTCGAGAGGCGGTCTGGGGCCAACGTCCTGACTTTC.

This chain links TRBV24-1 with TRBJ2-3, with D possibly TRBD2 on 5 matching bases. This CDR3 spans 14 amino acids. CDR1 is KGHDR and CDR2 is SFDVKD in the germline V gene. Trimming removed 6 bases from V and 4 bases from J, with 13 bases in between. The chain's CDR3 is CATSRLPGPDTQYF. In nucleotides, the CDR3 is TGTGCCACCAGTCGACTACCCGGCCCAGATACGCAGTATTTT.

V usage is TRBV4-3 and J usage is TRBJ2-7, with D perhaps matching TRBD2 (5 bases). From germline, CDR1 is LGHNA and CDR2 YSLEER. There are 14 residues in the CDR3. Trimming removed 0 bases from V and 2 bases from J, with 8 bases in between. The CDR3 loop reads CASSQDPGTYEQYF. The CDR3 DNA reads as TGCGCCAGCAGCCAAGATCCGGGAACCTACGAGCAGTACTTC.

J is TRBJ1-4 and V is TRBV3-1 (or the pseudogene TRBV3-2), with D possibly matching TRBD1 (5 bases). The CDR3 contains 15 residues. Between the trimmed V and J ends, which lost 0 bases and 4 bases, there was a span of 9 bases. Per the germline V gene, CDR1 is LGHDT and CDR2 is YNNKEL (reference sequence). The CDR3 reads CASSQDRGNNEKLFF. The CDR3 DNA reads TGTGCCAGCAGCCAAGATAGGGGTAATAATGAAAAACTGTTTTTT.

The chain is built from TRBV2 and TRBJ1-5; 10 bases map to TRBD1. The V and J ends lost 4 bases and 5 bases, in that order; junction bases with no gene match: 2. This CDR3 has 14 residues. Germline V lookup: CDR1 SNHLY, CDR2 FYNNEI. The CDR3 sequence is CASSAGQGDQPQHF. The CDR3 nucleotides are TGTGCCAGCAGTGCCGGACAGGGGGATCAGCCCCAGCATTTT.

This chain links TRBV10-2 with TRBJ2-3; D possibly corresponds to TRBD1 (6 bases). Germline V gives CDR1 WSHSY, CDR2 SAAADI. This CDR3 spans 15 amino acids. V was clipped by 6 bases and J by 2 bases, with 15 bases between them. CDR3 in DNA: TGCGCCAGCAGGGCCCGGGACAAGCACACAGATACGCAGTATTTT. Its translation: CASRARDKHTDTQYF.

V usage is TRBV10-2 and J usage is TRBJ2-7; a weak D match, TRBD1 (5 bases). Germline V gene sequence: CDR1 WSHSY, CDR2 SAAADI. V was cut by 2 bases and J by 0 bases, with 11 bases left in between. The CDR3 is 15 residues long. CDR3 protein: CASSEPTVYSYEQYF. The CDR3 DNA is TGCGCCAGCAGTGAGCCGACAGTATACTCCTACGAGCAGTACTTC.

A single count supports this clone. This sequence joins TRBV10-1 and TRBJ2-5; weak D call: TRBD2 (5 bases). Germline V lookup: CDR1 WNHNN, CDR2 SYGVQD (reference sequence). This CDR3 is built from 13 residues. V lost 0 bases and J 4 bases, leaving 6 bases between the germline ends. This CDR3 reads CASSESGVETQYF. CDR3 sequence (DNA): TGCGCCAGCAGTGAGTCCGGGGTAGAGACCCAGTACTTC.

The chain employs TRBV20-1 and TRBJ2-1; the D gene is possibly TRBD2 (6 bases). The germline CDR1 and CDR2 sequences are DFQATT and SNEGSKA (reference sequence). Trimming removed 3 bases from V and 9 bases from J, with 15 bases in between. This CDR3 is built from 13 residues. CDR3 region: CSASGDSSSEQFF. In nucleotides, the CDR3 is TGCAGTGCTAGTGGGGACTCTAGCAGTGAGCAGTTCTTC.

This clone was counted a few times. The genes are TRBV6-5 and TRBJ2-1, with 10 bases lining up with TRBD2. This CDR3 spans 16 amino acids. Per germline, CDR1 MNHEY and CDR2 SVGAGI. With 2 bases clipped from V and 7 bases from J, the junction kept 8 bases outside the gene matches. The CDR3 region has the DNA TGTGCCAGCAGTTACCGGGCTAGCGGGGGTGCGAATGAGCAGTTCTTC. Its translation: CASSYRASGGANEQFF.

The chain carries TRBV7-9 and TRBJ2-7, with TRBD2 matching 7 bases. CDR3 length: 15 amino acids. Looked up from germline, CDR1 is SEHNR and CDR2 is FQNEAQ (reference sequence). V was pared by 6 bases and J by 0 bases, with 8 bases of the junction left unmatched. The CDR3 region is CASREGGNPSYEQYF. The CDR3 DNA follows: TGTGCCAGCAGAGAGGGAGGGAATCCCTCCTACGAGCAGTACTTC.

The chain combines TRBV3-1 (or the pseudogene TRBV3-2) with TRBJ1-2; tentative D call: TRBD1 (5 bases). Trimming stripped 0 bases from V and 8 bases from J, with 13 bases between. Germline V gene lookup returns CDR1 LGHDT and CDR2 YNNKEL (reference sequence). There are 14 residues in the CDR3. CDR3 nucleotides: TGTGCCAGCAGCCAAGACCGGGGAGGGGACGGCTACACCTTC. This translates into CASSQDRGGDGYTF.

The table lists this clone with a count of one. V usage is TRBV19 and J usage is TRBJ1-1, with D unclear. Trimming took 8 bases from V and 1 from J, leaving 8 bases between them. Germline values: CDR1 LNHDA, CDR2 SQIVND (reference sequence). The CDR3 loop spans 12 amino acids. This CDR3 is CASLNRNTEAFF. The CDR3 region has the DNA TGTGCCAGTTTGAACAGGAACACTGAAGCTTTCTTT.

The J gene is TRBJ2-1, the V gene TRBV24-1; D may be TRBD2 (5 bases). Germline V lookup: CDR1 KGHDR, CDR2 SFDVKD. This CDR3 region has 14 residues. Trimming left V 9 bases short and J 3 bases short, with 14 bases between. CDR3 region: CATQTDGGYNEQFF. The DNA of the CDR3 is TGTGCCACCCAGACGGACGGAGGCTACAATGAGCAGTTCTTC.

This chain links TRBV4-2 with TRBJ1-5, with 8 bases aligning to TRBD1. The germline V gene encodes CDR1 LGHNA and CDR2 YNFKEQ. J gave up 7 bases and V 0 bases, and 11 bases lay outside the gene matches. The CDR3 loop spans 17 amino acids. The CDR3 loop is CASSQDIRTGIDQPQHF. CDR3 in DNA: TGTGCCAGCAGCCAAGATATAAGGACAGGGATCGACCAGCCCCAGCATTTT.

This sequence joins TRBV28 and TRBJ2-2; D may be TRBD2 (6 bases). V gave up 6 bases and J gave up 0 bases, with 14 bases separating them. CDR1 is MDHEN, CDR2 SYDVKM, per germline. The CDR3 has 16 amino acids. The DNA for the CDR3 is TGTGCCAGCAGGGGACTGACCTCCGCGAACACCGGGGAGCTGTTTTTT. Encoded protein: CASRGLTSANTGELFF.